Described below is a single T cell receptor beta chain sequence and its context. Profiled with immunoSEQ multiplex PCR; TCRdb holds only in-frame clones, not every one. The data show fewer than 450 clones, 70% to 85% seen once. Germline V gene data show CDR1 as SGHRS and CDR2 as YFSETQ. V lost 4 bases to trimming and J lost 2 bases; unmatched junction nucleotides: 7. This CDR3 contains 17 residues. The data derive from a study of chemoradiotherapy in HPV16-positive cancers. This chain connects TRBV5-1 to TRBJ2-3; 13 bases fit TRBD2. Sequenced here: tumor tissue, sampled from a patient who underwent chemoradiotherapy. The origin of this receptor is a human donor with HPV-associated anogenital cancer. CDR3 DNA sequence: TGCGCCAGCAGCGCCCAGGGGACTAGCGGGGTCACAGATACGCAGTATTTT. Translated: CASSAQGTSGVTDTQYF. Variable domain in full (rest from reference TRBV5-1 and TRBJ2-3): KAGVTQTPRYLIKTRGQQVTLSCSPISGHRSVSWYQQTPGQGLQFLFEYFSETQRNKGNFPGRFSGRQFSNSRSEMNVSTLELGDSALYLCASSAQGTSGVTDTQYFGPGTRLTVL.